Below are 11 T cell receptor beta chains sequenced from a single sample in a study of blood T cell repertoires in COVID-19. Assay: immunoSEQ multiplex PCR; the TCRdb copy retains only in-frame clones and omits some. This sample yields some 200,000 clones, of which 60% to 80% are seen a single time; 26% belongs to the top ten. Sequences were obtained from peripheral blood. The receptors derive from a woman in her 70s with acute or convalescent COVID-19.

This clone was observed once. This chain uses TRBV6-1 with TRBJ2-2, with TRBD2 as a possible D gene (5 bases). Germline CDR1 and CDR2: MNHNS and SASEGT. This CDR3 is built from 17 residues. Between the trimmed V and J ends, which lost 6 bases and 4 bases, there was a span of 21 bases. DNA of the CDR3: TGTGCCAGCAGGGAACCTGAGGGCCGCCCGGTCACCGGGGAGCTGTTTTTT. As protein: CASREPEGRPVTGELFF.

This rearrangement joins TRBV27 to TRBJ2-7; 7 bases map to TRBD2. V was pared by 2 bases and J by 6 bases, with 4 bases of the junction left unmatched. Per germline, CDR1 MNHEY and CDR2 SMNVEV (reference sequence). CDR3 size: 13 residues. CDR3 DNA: TGTGCCAGCAGTTTACGGGACTACCGCGAGCAGTACTTC. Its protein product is CASSLRDYREQYF.

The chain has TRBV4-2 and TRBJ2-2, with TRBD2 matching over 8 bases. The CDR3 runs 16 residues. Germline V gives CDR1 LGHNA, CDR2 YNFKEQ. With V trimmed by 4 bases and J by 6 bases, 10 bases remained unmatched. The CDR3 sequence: CASSPWGTRGAGELFF. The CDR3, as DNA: TGTGCCAGCAGCCCCTGGGGGACTAGGGGGGCCGGGGAGCTGTTTTTT.

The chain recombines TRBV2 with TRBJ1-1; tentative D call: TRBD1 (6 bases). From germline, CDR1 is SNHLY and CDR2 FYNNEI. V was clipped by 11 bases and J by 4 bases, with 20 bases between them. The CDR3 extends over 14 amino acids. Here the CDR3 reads CAGLDHGGATEAFF. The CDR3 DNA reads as TGTGCCGGACTAGACCATGGGGGGGCCACTGAAGCTTTCTTT.

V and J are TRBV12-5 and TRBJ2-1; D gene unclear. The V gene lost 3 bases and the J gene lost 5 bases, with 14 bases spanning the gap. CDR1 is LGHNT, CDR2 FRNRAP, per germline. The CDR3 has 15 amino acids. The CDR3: CASGLSGVVDNEQFF. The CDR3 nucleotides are TGTGCTAGTGGTTTATCGGGTGTTGTTGACAATGAGCAGTTCTTC.

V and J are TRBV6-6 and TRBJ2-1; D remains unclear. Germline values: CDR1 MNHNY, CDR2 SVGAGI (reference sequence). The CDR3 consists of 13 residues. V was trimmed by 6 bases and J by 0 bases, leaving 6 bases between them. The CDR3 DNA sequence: TGTGCCAGCAGAGCTAGCTCCTACAATGAGCAGTTCTTC. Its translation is CASRASSYNEQFF.

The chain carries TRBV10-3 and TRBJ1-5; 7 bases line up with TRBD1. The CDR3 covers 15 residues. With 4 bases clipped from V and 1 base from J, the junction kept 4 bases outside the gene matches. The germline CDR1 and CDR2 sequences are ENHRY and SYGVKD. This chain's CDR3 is CAISGTGESNQPQHF. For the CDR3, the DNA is TGTGCCATCAGTGGGACAGGTGAAAGCAATCAGCCCCAGCATTTT.

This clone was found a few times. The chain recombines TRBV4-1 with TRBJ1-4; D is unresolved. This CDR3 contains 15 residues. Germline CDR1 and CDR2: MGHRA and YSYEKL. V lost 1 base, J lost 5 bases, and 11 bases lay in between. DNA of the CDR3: TGCGCCAGCAGCCAAGTGAGAGTTACCAATGAAAAACTGTTTTTT. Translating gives CASSQVRVTNEKLFF.

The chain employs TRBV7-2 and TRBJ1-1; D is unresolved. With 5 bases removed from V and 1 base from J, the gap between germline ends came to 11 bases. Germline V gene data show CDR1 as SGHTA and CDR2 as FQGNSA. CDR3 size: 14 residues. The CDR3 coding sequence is TGTGCCAGCAGCCCTGGGCCAGCGAACACTGAAGCTTTCTTT. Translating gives CASSPGPANTEAFF.

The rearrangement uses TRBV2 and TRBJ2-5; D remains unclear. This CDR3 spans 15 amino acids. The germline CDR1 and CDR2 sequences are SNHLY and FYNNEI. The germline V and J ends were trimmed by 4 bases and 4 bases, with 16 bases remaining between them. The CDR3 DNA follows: TGTGCCAGCAGTGGCCGAGCTCCGGAGACAGAGACCCAGTACTTC. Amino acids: CASSGRAPETETQYF.

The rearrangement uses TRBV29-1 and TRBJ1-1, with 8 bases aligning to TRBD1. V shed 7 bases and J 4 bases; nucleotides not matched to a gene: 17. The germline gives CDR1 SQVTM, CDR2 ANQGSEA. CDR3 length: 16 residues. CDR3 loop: CSARRGWNDRGTEAFF. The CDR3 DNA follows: TGCAGCGCCCGACGAGGGTGGAATGACAGGGGCACTGAAGCTTTCTTT.